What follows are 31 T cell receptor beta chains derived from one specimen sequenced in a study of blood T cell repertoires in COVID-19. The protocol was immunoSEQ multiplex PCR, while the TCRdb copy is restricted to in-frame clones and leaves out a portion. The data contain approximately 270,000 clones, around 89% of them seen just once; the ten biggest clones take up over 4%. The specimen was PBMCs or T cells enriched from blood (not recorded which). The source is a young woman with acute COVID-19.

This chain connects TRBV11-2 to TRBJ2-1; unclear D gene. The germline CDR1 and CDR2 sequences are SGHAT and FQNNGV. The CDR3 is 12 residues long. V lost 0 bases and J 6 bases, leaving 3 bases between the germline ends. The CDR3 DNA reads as TGTGCCAGCAGCTTAGACGGCAATGAGCAGTTCTTC. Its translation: CASSLDGNEQFF.

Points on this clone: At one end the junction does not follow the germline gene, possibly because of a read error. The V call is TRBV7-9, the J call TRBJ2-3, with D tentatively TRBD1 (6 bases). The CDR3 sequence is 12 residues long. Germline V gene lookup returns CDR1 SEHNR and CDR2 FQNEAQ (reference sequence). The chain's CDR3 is CASSTRDNEFFF. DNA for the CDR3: TGTGCCAGCAGCACCCGGGACAACGAATTTTTTTTT.

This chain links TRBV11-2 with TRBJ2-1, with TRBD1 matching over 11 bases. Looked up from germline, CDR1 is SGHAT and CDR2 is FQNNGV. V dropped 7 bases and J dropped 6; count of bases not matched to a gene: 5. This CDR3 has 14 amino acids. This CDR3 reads CASTGQGGANEQFF. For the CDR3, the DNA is TGTGCCAGCACGGGACAGGGGGGAGCCAATGAGCAGTTCTTC.

Here the CDR3 reads CATRGGGSTDTQYF. The CDR3 coding sequence is TGTGCCACCCGGGGGGGAGGGAGCACAGATACGCAGTATTTT. The V and J genes are TRBV5-5 and TRBJ2-3, with 8 bases fitting TRBD2. Germline V lookup: CDR1 SGHKS, CDR2 YYEKEE (reference sequence). Losses at the gene ends were 9 bases for V and 0 bases for J; bases not matched to a gene: 6. The CDR3 is made up of 14 amino acids.

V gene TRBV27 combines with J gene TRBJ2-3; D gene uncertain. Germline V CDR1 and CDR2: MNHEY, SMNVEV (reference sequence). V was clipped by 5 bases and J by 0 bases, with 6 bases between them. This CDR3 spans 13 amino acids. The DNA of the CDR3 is TGTGCCAGCAGTCCCTCTAGCACAGATACGCAGTATTTT. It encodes CASSPSSTDTQYF.

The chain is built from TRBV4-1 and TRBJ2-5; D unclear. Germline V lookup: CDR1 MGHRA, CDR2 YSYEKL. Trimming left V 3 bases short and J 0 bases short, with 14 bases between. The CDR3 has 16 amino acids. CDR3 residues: CASSHLTQLDQETQYF. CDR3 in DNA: TGCGCCAGCAGCCACCTCACCCAGCTAGACCAAGAGACCCAGTACTTC.

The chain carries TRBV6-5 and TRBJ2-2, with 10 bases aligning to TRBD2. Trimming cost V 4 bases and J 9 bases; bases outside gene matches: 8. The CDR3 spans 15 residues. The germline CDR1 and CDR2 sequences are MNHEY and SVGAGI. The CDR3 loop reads CASSFGLAARRELFF. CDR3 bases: TGTGCCAGCAGTTTCGGACTAGCGGCCCGAAGGGAGCTGTTTTTT.

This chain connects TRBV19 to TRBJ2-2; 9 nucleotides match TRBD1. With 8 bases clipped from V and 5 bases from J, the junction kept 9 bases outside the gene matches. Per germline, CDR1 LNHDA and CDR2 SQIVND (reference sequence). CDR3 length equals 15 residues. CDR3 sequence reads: CASQRGQGRTGELFF. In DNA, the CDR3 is TGTGCCAGTCAACGAGGACAGGGGAGGACCGGGGAGCTGTTTTTT.

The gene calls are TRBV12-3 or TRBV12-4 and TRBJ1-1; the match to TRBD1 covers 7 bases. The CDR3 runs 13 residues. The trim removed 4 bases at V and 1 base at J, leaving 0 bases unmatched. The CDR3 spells CASSWTGNTEAFF. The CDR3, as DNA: TGTGCCAGCAGTTGGACAGGGAACACTGAAGCTTTCTTT.

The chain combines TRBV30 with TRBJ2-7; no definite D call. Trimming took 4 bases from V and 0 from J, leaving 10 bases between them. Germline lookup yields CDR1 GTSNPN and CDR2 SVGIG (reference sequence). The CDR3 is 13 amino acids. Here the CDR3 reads CAWIAASSYEQYF. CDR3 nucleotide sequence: TGTGCCTGGATAGCCGCTAGCTCCTACGAGCAGTACTTC.

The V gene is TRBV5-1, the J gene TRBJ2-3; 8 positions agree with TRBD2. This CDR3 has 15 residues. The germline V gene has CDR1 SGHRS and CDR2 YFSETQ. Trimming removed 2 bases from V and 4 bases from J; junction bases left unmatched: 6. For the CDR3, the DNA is TGCGCCAGCAGCTTCCAGCGGGAGTCATCAGATACGCAGTATTTT. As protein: CASSFQRESSDTQYF.

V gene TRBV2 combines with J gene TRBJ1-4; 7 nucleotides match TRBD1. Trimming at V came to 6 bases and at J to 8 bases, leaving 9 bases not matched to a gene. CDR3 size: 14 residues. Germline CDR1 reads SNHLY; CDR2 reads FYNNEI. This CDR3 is CASRPLGGNEKLFF. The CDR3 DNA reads TGTGCCAGCAGGCCATTAGGGGGCAACGAAAAACTGTTTTTT.

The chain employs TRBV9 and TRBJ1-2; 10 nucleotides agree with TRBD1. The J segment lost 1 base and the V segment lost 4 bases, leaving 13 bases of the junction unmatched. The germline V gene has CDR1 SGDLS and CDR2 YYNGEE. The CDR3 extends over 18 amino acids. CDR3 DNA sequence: TGTGCCAGCAGCCTTGGAGGAGGACAGGGGGACTTTAACTATGGCTACACCTTC. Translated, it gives CASSLGGGQGDFNYGYTF.

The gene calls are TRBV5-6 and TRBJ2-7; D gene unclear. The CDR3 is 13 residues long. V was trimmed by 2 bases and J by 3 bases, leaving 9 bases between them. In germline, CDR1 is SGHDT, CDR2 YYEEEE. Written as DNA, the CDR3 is TGTGCCAGCAGCTTAACTCTTGACTACGAGCAGTACTTC. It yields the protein CASSLTLDYEQYF.

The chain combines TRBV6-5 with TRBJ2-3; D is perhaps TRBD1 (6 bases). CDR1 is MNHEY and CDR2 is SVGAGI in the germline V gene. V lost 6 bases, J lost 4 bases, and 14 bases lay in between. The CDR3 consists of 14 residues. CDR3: CASRPRDISDTQYF. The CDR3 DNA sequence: TGTGCCAGCAGGCCACGGGACATTTCAGATACGCAGTATTTT.

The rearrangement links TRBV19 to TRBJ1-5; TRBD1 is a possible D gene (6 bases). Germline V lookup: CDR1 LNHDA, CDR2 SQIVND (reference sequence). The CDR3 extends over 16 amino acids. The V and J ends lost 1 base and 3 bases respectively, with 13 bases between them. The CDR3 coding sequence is TGTGCCAGTAGTATAGTCGAGGACAGTCACAATCAGCCCCAGCATTTT. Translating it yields CASSIVEDSHNQPQHF.

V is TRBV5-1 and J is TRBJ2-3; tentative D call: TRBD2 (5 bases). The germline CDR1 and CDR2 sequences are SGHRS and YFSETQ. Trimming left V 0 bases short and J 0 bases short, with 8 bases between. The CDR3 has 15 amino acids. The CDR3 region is CASSLASRSTDTQYF. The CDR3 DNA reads TGCGCCAGCAGCTTGGCTAGCCGAAGCACAGATACGCAGTATTTT.

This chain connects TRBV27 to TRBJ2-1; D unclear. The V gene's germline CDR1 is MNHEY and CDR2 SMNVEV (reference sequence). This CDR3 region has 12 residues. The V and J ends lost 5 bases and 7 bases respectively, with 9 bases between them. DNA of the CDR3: TGTGCCAGCAGTGGCAGTGGTAATGAGCAGTTCTTC. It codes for CASSGSGNEQFF.

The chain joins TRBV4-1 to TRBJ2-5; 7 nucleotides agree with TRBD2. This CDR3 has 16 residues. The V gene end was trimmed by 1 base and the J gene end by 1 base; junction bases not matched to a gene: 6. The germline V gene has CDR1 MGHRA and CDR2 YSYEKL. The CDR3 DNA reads TGCGCCAGCAGCCAAGTTTCGGGCGGGGGCCAAGAGACCCAGTACTTC. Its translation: CASSQVSGGGQETQYF.

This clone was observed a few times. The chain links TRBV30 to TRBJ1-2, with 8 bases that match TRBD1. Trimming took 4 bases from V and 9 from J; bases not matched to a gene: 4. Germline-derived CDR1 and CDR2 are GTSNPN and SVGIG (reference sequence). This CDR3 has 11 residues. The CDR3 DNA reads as TGTGCCTGGACAGGGGGCGCGAGCTACACCTTC. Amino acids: CAWTGGASYTF.

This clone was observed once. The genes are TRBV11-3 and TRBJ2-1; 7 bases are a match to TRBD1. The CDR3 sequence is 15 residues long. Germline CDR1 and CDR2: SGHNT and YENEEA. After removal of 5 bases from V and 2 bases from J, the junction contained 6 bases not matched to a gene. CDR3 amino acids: CASSPRDSPYNEQFF. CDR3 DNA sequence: TGTGCCAGCAGCCCCCGGGACAGTCCCTACAATGAGCAGTTCTTC. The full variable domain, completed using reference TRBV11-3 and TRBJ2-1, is EAGVVQSPRYKIIEKKQPVAFWCNPISGHNTLYWYLQNLGQGPELLIRYENEEAVDDSQLPKDRFSAERLKGVDSTLKIQPAELGDSAVYLCASSPRDSPYNEQFFGPGTRLTVL.

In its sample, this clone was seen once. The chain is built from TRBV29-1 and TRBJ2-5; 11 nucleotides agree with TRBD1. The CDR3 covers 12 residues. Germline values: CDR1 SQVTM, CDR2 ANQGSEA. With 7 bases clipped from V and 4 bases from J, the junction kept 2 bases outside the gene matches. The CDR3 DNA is TGCAGCGGGACAGGGGGCCGAGAGACCCAGTACTTC. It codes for CSGTGGRETQYF.

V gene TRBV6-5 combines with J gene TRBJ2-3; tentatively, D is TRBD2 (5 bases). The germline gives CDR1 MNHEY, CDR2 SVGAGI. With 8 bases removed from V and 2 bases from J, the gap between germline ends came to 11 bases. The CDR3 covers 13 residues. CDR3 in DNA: TGTGCCAGCGGGCCGGGAATCACAGATACGCAGTATTTT. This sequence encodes CASGPGITDTQYF.

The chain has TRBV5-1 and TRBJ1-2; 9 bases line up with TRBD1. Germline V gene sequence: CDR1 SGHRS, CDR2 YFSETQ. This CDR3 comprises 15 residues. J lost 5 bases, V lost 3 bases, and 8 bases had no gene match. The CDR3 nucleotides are TGCGCCAGCAGCTATTGGACAGGGGAGGAATATGGCTACACCTTC. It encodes CASSYWTGEEYGYTF. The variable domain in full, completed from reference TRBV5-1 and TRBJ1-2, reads KAGVTQTPRYLIKTRGQQVTLSCSPISGHRSVSWYQQTPGQGLQFLFEYFSETQRNKGNFPGRFSGRQFSNSRSEMNVSTLELGDSALYLCASSYWTGEEYGYTFGSGTRLTVV.

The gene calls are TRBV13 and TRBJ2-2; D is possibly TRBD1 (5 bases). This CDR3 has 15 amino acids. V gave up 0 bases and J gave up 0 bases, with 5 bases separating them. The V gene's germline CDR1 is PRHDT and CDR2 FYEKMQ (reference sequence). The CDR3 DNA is TGTGCCAGCAGCTTAGGACAGGCGAACACCGGGGAGCTGTTTTTT. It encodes CASSLGQANTGELFF.

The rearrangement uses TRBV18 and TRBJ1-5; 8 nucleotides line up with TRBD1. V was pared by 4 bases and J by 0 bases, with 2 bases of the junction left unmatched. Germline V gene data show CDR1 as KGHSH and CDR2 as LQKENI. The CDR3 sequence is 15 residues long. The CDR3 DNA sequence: TGTGCCAGCTCACAAGACAGGGGTAGCAATCAGCCCCAGCATTTT. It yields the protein CASSQDRGSNQPQHF.

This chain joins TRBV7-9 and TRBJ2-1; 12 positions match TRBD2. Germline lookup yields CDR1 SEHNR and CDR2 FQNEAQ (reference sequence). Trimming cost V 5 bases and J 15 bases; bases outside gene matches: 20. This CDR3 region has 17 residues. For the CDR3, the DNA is TGTGCCAGCAGCCCAGAGGGACAGACCAGACTAGCGGGGGCAGGGTTCTTC. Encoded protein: CASSPEGQTRLAGAGFF.

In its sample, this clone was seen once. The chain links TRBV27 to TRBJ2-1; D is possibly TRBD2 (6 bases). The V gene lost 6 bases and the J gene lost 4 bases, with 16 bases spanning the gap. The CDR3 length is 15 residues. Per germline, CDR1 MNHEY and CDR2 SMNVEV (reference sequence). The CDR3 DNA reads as TGTGCCAGCAGGCTTGTCTATAGCGGTTACAATGAGCAGTTCTTC. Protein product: CASRLVYSGYNEQFF.

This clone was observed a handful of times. The CDR3 coding sequence is TGTGCCAGCAGTGACGGGAGGGCTAGCACAGATACGCAGTATTTT. It specifies CASSDGRASTDTQYF. V is TRBV6-4 and J is TRBJ2-3, with 7 nucleotides matching TRBD2. Germline CDR1 is MRHNA and CDR2 is SNTAGT. With V trimmed by 2 bases and J by 0 bases, 2 bases remained unmatched. The CDR3 length is 15 residues.

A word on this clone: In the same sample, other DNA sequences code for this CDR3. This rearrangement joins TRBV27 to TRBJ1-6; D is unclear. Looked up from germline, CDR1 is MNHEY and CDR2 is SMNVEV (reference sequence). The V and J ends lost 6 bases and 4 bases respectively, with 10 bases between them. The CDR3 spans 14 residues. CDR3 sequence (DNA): TGTGCCAGCAGCCCGGGGTCATATAATTCACCCCTCCACTTT. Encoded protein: CASSPGSYNSPLHF.

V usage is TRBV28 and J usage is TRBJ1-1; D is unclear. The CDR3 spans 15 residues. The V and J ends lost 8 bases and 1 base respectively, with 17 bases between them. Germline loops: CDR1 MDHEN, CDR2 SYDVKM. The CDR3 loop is CASVTPQQTNTEAFF. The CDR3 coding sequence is TGTGCCAGCGTTACCCCCCAACAAACGAACACTGAAGCTTTCTTT.